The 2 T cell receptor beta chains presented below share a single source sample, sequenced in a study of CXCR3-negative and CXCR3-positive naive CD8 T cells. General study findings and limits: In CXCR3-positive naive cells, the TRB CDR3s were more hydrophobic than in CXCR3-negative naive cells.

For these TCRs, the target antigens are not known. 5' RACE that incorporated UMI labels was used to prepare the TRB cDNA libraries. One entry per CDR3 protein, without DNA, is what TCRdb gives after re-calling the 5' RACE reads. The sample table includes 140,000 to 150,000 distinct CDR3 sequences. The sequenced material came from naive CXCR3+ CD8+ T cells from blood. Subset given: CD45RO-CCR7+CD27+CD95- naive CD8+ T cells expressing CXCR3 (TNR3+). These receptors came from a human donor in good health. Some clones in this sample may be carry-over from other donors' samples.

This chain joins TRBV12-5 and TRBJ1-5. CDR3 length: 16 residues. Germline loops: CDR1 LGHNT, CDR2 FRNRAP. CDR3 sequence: CASGLTFDVDSQPQHF. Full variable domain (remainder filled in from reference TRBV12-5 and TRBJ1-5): DARVTQTPRHKVTEMGQEVTMRCQPILGHNTVFWYRQTMMQGLELLAYFRNRAPLDDSGMPKDRFSAEMPDATLATLKIQPSEPRDSAVYFCASGLTFDVDSQPQHFGDGTRLSIL.

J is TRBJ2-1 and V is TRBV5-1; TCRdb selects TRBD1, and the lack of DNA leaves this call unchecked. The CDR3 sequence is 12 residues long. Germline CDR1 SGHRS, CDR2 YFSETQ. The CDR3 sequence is CASSLGDGEQFF. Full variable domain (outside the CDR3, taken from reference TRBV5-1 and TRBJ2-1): KAGVTQTPRYLIKTRGQQVTLSCSPISGHRSVSWYQQTPGQGLQFLFEYFSETQRNKGNFPGRFSGRQFSNSRSEMNVSTLELGDSALYLCASSLGDGEQFFGPGTRLTVL.